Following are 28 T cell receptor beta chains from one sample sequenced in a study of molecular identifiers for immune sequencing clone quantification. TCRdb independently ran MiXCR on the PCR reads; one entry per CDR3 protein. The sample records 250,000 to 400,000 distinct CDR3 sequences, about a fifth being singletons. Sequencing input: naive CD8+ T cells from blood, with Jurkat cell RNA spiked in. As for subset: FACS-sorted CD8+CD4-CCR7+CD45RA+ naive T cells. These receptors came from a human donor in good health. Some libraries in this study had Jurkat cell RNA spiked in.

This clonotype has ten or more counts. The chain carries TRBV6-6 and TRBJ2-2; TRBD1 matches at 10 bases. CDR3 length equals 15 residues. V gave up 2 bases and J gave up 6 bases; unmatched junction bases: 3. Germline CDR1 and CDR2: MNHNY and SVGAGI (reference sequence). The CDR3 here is CASSYGTGDAGELFF. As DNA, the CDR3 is TGTGCCAGCAGTTACGGGACAGGGGACGCCGGGGAGCTGTTTTTT.

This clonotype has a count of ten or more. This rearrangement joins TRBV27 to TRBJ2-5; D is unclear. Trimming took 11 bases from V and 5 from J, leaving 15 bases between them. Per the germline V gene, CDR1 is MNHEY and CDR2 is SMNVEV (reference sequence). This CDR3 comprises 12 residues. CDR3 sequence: CASQTFGETQYF. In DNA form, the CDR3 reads TGTGCCTCCCAAACATTCGGGGAGACCCAGTACTTC.

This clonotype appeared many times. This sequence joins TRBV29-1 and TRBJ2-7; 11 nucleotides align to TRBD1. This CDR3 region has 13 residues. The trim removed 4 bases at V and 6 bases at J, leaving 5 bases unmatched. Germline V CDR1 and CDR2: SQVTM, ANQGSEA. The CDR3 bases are TGCAGCGTTGTTGGACAGGGGGCCTCCGAGCAGTACTTC. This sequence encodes CSVVGQGASEQYF.

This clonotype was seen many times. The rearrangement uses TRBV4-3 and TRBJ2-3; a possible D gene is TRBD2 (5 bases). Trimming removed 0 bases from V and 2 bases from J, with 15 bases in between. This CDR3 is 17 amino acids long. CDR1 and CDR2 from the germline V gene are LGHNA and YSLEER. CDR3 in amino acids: CASSQDRSGLNTDTQYF. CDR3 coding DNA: TGCGCCAGCAGCCAAGATCGGTCAGGACTCAACACAGATACGCAGTATTTT.

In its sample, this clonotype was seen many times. The CDR3 DNA follows: TGTGCCAGCAGCCTGGCCGTGGCAGGACCAACCTATGGCTACACCTTC. Its protein is CASSLAVAGPTYGYTF. The chain uses TRBV7-2 and TRBJ1-2; D gene ambiguous. The CDR3 has 16 amino acids. V was clipped by 5 bases and J by 4 bases, with 20 bases between them. Germline CDR1 and CDR2: SGHTA and FQGNSA. The whole variable domain, remainder taken from reference TRBV7-2 and TRBJ1-2, is GAGVSQSPSNKVTEKGKDVELRCDPISGHTALYWYRQSLGQGLEFLIYFQGNSAPDKSGLPSDRFSAERTGGSVSTLTIQRTQQEDSAVYLCASSLAVAGPTYGYTFGSGTRLTVV.

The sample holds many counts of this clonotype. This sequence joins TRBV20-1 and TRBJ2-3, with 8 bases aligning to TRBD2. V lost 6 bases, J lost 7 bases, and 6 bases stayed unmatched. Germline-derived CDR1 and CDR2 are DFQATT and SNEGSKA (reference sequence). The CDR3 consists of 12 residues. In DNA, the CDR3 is TGCAGTGCGCGGCGGGAGGATTATACGCAGTATTTT. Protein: CSARREDYTQYF.

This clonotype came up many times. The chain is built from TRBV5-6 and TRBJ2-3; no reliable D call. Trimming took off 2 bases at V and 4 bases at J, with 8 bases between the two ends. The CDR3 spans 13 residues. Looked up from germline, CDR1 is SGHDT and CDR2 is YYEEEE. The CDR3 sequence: CASSFGFPDTQYF. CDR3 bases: TGTGCCAGCAGCTTTGGGTTTCCAGATACGCAGTATTTT.

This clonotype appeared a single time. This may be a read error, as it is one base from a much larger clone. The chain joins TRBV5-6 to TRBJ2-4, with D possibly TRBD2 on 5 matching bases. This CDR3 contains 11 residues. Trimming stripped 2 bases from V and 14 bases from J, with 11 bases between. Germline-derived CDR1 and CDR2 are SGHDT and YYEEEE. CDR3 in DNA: TGTGCCAGCAGCTTTGGACTGAATAAGTACTTC. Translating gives CASSFGLNKYF.

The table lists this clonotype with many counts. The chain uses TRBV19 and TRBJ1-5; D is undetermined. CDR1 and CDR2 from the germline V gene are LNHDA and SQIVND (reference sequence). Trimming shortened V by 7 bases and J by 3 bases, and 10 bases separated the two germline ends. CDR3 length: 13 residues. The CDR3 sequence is CASKPYDNQPQHF. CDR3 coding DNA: TGTGCCAGTAAACCTTATGACAATCAGCCCCAGCATTTT. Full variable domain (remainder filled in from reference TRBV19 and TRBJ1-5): DGGITQSPKYLFRKEGQNVTLSCEQNLNHDAMYWYRQDPGQGLRLIYYSQIVNDFQKGDIAEGYSVSREKKESFPLTVTSAQKNPTAFYLCASKPYDNQPQHFGDGTRLSIL.

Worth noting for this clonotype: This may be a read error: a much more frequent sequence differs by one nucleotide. Here the CDR3 DNA reads TGTGCCAGCAGCTCGGCGGGCGGGACTAGCGGGGATACGCAGTATTTT. Amino acids: CASSSAGGTSGDTQYF. This chain joins TRBV7-2 and TRBJ2-3; TRBD2 matches 12 bases. The length of the CDR3 is 16 residues. With 4 bases clipped from V and 6 bases from J, the junction kept 8 bases outside the gene matches. From germline, CDR1 is SGHTA and CDR2 FQGNSA.

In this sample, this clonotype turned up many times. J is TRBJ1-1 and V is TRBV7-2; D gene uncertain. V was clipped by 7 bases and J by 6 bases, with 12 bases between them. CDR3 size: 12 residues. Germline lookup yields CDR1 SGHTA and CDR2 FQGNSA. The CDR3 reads CASTKGRSEAFF. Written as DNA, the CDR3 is TGTGCCAGCACCAAAGGGAGGTCTGAAGCTTTCTTT.

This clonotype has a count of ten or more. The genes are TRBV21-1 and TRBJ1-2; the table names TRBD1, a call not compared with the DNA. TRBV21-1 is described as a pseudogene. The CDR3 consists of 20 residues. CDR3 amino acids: CASSRQEPGPDLKANYGYTF. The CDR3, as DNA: TGTGCCAGCAGCCGACAGGAGCCCGGACCGGACCTAAAAGCTAACTATGGCTACACCTTC.

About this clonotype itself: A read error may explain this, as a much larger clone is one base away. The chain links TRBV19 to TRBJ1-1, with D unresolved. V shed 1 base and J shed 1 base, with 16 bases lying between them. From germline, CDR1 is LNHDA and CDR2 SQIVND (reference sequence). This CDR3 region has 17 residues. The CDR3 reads CASSIGFVKTRNTEAFF. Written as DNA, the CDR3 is TGTGCCAGTAGTATAGGGTTTGTGAAGACACGGAACACTGAAGCTTTCTTT.

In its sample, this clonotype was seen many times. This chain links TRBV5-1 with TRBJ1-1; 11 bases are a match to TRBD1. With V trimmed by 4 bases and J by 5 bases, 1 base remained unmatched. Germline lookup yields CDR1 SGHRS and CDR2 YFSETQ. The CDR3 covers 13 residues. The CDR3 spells CASSGDRGTEAFF. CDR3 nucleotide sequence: TGCGCCAGCAGCGGGGACAGGGGGACTGAAGCTTTCTTT. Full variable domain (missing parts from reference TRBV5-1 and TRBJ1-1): KAGVTQTPRYLIKTRGQQVTLSCSPISGHRSVSWYQQTPGQGLQFLFEYFSETQRNKGNFPGRFSGRQFSNSRSEMNVSTLELGDSALYLCASSGDRGTEAFFGQGTRLTVV.

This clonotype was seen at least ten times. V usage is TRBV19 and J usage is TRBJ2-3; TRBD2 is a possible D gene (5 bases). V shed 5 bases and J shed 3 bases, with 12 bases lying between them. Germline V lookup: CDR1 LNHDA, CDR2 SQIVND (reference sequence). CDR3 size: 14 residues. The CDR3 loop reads CASSGETLTDTQYF. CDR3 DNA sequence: TGTGCCAGTAGTGGGGAGACTTTGACAGATACGCAGTATTTT.

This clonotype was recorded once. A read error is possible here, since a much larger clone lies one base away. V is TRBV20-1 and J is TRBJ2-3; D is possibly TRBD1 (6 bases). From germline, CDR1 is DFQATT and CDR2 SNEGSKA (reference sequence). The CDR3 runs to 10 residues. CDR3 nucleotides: TGCAGTGCCCGAGGGGGTACGCAGTGTTTT. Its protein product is CSARGGTQCF.

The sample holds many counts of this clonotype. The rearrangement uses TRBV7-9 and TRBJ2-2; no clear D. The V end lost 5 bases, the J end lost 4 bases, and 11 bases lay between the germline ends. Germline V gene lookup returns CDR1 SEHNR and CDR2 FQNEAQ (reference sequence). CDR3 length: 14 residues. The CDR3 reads CASSHTLSTGELFF. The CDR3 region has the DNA TGTGCCAGCAGCCATACTCTGAGCACCGGGGAGCTGTTTTTT.

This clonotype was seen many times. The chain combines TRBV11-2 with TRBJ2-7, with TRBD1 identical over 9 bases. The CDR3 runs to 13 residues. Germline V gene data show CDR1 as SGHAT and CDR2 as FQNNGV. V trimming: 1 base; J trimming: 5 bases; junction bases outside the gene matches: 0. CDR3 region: CASSLGTGDEQYF. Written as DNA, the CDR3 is TGTGCCAGCAGCTTAGGGACAGGGGACGAGCAGTACTTC.

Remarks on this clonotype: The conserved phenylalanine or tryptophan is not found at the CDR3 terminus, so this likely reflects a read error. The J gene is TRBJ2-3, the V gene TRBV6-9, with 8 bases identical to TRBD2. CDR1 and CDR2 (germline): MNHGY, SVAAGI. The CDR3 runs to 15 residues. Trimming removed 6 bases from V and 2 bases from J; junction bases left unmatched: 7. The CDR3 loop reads CASRTTSGHTDTQYY. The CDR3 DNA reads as TGTGCCAGCAGGACTACTAGCGGACACACAGATACGCAGTATTAT.

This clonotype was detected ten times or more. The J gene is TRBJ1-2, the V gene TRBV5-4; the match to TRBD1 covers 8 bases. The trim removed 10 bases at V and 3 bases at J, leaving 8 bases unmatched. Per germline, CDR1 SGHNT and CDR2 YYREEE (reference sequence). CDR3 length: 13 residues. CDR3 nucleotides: TGTGCCGGAGGACAGGGCATTGACTATGGCTACACCTTC. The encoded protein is CAGGQGIDYGYTF.

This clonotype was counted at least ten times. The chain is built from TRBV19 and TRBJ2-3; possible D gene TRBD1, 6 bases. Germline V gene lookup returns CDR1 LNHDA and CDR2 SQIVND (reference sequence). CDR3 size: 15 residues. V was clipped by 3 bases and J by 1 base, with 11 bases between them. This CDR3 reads CASSIWAGGTDTQYF. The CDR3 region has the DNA TGTGCCAGTAGTATCTGGGCAGGGGGCACAGATACGCAGTATTTT.

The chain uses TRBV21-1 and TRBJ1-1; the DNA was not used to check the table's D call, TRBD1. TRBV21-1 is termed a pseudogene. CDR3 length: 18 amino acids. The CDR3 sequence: CASSKARGMWTGWTEAFF. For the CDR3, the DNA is TGTGCCAGCAGCAAAGCGCGTGGGATGTGGACAGGGTGGACTGAAGCTTTCTTT.

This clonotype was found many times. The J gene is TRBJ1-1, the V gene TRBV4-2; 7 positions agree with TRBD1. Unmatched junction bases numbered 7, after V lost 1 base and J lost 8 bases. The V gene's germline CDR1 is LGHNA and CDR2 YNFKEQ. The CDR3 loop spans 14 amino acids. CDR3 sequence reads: CASSQGDSEPEAFF. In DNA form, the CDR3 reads TGTGCCAGCAGCCAAGGGGACAGTGAACCGGAAGCTTTCTTT.

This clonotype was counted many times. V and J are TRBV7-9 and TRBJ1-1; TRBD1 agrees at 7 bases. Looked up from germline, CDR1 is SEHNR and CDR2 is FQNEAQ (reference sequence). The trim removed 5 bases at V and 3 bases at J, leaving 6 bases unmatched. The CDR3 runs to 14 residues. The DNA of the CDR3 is TGTGCCAGCAGCAAAGGGACAGTAGACACTGAAGCTTTCTTT. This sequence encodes CASSKGTVDTEAFF.

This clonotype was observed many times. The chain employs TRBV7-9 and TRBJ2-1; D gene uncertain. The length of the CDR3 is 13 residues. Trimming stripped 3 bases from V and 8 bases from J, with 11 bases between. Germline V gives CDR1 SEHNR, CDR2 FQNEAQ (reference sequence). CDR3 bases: TGTGCCAGCAGCTTCCCTTATAGTGATGAGCAGTTCTTC. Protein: CASSFPYSDEQFF.

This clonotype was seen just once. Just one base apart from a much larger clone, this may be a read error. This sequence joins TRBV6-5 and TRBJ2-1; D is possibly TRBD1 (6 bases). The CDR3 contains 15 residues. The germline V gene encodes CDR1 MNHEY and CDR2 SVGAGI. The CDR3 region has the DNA TGTGCCAGCAGTTACGGGGGCAGCTCCTACAATGAGCGGTTCTTC. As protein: CASSYGGSSYNERFF.

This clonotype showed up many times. CDR3 sequence: CASSYLTLAGTSDTQYF. The CDR3 nucleotides read TGTGCCAGCAGTTACCTGACACTAGCGGGTACGTCGGATACGCAGTATTTT. The rearrangement links TRBV6-2 or TRBV6-3 to TRBJ2-3; 9 positions match TRBD2. There are 17 residues in the CDR3. After removal of 2 bases from V and 6 bases from J, the junction contained 12 bases not matched to a gene. Per germline, CDR1 MNHEY and CDR2 SVGEGT.

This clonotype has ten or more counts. The CDR3 sequence: CASSQGTAFGSPLHF. CDR3 nucleotides: TGCGCCAGCAGCCAAGGGACGGCGTTTGGATCACCCCTCCACTTT. This chain links TRBV4-3 with TRBJ1-6; D call uncertain. The CDR3 extends over 15 amino acids. The germline V and J ends were trimmed by 1 base and 10 bases, with 14 bases remaining between them. Germline CDR1 is LGHNA and CDR2 is YSLEER.